This TCR beta chain comes out of a study of Tregs in tolerant kidney transplant recipients. The method was immunoSEQ multiplex PCR; TCRdb's version includes in-frame clones alone and lacks a portion of them. The sample lists tens of thousands of clones, over 80% occurring once. This clone showed up just once. The sequence was obtained from a human donor in good health. Sequencing was performed on CD4+ T cells from blood.

The CDR3 DNA reads TGTGCCAGCGAGGGACAGGCCCCAGAGACCCAGTACTTC. It is translated as CASEGQAPETQYF. The chain employs TRBV2 and TRBJ2-5; 8 bases align to TRBD1. The CDR3 is 13 amino acids. Per the germline V gene, CDR1 is SNHLY and CDR2 is FYNNEI. Trimming cost V 8 bases and J 4 bases; bases outside gene matches: 6.